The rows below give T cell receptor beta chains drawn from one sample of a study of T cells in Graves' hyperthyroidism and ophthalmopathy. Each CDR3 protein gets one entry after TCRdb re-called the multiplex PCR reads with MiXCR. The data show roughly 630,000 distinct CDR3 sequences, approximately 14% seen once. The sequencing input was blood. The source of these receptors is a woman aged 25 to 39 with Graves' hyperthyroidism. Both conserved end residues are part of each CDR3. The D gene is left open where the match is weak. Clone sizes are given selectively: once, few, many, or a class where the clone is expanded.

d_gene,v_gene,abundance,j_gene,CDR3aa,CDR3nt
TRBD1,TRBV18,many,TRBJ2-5,CASSPRDRAETQYF,TGTGCCAGCTCTCCCCGGGACAGGGCAGAGACCCAGTACTTC
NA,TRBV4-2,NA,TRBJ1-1,CASSQAHRRAEAFF,TGTGCCAGCAGCCAGGCCCATAGACGGGCTGAAGCTTTCTTT
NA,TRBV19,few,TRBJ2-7,CASTPGWGTSSYEQYF,TGTGCCAGTACTCCGGGGTGGGGGACGAGCTCCTACGAGCAGTACTTC
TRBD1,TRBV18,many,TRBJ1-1,CATGQGAAFF,TGTGCCACTGGACAGGGGGCCGCTTTCTTT
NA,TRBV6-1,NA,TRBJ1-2,CASTQMRGTHYGYTF,TGTGCCAGCACCCAGATGAGGGGGACACACTATGGCTACACCTTC
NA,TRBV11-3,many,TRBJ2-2,CASSFSANTGELFF,TGTGCCAGCAGCTTTTCGGCGAACACCGGGGAGCTGTTTTTT
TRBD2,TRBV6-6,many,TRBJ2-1,CASSYGGGGTSGSNEQFF,TGTGCCAGCAGTTACGGCGGGGGCGGGACTAGCGGGAGCAATGAGCAGTTCTTC
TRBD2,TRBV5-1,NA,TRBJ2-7,CASSLVREKEGEQYF,TGCGCCAGCAGCTTGGTGCGGGAGAAAGAAGGCGAGCAGTACTTC
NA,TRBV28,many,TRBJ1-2,CASSAPWTGFAGYGYTF,TGTGCCAGCAGTGCTCCGTGGACGGGATTCGCGGGCTATGGCTACACCTTC
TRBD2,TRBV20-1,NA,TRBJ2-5,CGLQAGGDATQYF,TGCGGACTTCAAGCGGGGGGGGACGCGACCCAGTACTTC
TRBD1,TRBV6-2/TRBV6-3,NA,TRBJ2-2,CASSTDRGTGGLFF,TGTGCCAGCAGTACAGACAGGGGAACCGGGGGGCTGTTTTTT
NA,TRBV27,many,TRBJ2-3,CASSLDAVSVRTDTQYF,TGTGCCAGCAGTTTGGACGCGGTTAGCGTCCGCACAGATACGCAGTATTTT
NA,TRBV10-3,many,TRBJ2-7,CAISDSGSYEQYF,TGTGCCATCAGTGATTCAGGGTCCTACGAGCAGTACTTC
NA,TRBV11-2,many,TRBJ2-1,CASSLDWGGGYNEQFF,TGTGCCAGCAGCTTAGATTGGGGCGGCGGGTACAATGAGCAGTTCTTC
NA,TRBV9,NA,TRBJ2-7,CASSTTGSPGEQYF,TGTGCCAGCAGCACCACAGGGTCACCTGGAGAGCAGTACTTC
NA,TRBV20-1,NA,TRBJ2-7,CSARVPGPYEQYF,TGCAGTGCTAGAGTCCCGGGGCCCTACGAGCAGTACTTC
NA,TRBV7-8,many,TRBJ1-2,CASSLPPGHTYGYTF,TGTGCCAGCAGCTTACCTCCGGGACATACTTATGGCTACACCTTC
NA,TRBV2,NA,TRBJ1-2,CASSDMGRGDGYTF,TGTGCCAGCAGTGATATGGGGCGAGGGGACGGCTACACCTTC
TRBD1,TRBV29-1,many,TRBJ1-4,CSVTGTGRDEKLFF,TGCAGCGTGACCGGGACAGGGCGCGATGAAAAACTGTTTTTT
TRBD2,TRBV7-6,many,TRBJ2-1,CASSLTGTSGSNEQFF,TGTGCCAGCAGCCTAACGGGGACTAGCGGGAGTAATGAGCAGTTCTTC
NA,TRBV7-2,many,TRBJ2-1,CASSLAQLEQFF,TGTGCCAGCAGCTTAGCCCAGCTTGAGCAGTTCTTC
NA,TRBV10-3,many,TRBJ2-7,CATGPGETGYEQYF,TGTGCCACCGGGCCGGGAGAAACCGGCTACGAGCAGTACTTC